This TCR beta chain was identified during a study of blood T cell repertoires in COVID-19. Generated by immunoSEQ multiplex PCR, the TCRdb table keeps only in-frame clones and is missing some. In the table there are 50,000 to 65,000 clones, about 86% of which are singletons. Trimming left V 4 bases short and J 4 bases short, with 15 bases between. The germline V gene encodes CDR1 SGHRS and CDR2 YFSETQ. The CDR3 contains 15 residues. Input material: peripheral blood. This rearrangement joins TRBV5-1 to TRBJ2-1; a weak D match, TRBD2 (6 bases). This TCR derives from a man aged 60 to 69 with acute or convalescent COVID-19. In DNA, the CDR3 is TGCGCCAGCAGCACGTCCGGGACTGGTTACAATGAGCAGTTCTTC. Protein product: CASSTSGTGYNEQFF.